The 27 T cell receptor beta chains reported below all come from one sample, sequenced in a study of response to subunit inactivated influenza vaccine (dated by TCRdb to between 2017 and 2018). Libraries were built with RT-PCR. TCRdb lists the instrument as Illumina HiSeq 2500. In-frame beta chains were kept once TCRdb had trimmed the public reads at Q25 with fastp and called clones with MiXCR. Each entry is one CDR3 protein sequence, shown with its most common DNA and genes. The sample records 650,000 or so distinct CDR3 sequences, around 13% of which are singletons. Roughly 7.2% of the sample is in the top ten clones. This specimen consisted of PBMCs from blood, obtained around 15 days before vaccination. The receptors were sampled from a man aged 45 to 65 who received an inactivated influenza vaccine. Donor details come from another sample of the same person, matched by shared clones.

V usage is TRBV29-1 and J usage is TRBJ2-3; D unclear. The CDR3 consists of 13 residues. V lost 4 bases and J 0 bases, leaving 8 bases between the germline ends. Germline V CDR1 and CDR2: SQVTM, ANQGSEA. The CDR3 nucleotides are TGCAGCGTTGCATACTCTAGCACAGATACGCAGTATTTT. Protein sequence: CSVAYSSTDTQYF.

This clonotype was recorded a few times. The V call is TRBV7-2, the J call TRBJ2-1; the match to TRBD1 covers 10 bases. There are 14 residues in the CDR3. The germline gives CDR1 SGHTA, CDR2 FQGNSA. Trimming cost V 7 bases and J 10 bases; bases outside gene matches: 10. CDR3 nucleotides: TGTGCCAGCAACGGACAGGGGGGCAGAGAAGAGCAGTTCTTC. This codes for CASNGQGGREEQFF.

The chain is built from TRBV20-1 and TRBJ1-3; no reliable D call. The ends were cut back, 6 bases at V and 0 bases at J, with 12 bases in the middle. The CDR3 sequence is 14 residues long. Germline V gene sequence: CDR1 DFQATT, CDR2 SNEGSKA (reference sequence). CDR3 sequence (DNA): TGCAGTGCAAGCCTCAGGTCCTCTGGAAACACCATATATTTT. This sequence encodes CSASLRSSGNTIYF.

This clonotype was detected only a few times. V gene TRBV10-3 combines with J gene TRBJ2-2, with 9 bases aligning to TRBD1. Looked up from germline, CDR1 is ENHRY and CDR2 is SYGVKD. Trimming at V came to 0 bases and at J to 0 bases, leaving 11 bases not matched to a gene. The CDR3 spans 20 residues. The CDR3, as DNA: TGTGCCATCAGTGAGTCGCCGTCAGGGACAGGGTCGACGAACACCGGGGAGCTGTTTTTT. Its translation: CAISESPSGTGSTNTGELFF.

This clonotype was counted between two and nine times. The V call is TRBV27, the J call TRBJ2-1; a weak D match, TRBD1 (6 bases). Trimming took off 4 bases at V and 14 bases at J, with 15 bases between the two ends. CDR3 size: 12 residues. CDR1 MNHEY and CDR2 SMNVEV come from the germline V gene (reference sequence). CDR3 DNA sequence: TGTGCCAGCAGTTCCGGGACAATGGGGGAGTTCTTC. This gives the protein CASSSGTMGEFF.

This chain uses TRBV18 with TRBJ2-3; 7 nucleotides agree with TRBD1. Trimming removed 4 bases from V and 1 base from J; junction bases left unmatched: 8. Per germline, CDR1 KGHSH and CDR2 LQKENI. The CDR3 is 16 residues long. The CDR3 loop reads CASSLGRGRGTDTQYF. The CDR3, as DNA: TGTGCCAGCTCACTTGGAAGGGGGCGAGGCACAGATACGCAGTATTTT.

The chain has TRBV2 and TRBJ1-6; D uncertain. Germline V gene sequence: CDR1 SNHLY, CDR2 FYNNEI. Trimming left V 1 base short and J 14 bases short, with 9 bases between. The CDR3 covers 12 residues. In DNA, the CDR3 is TGTGCCAGCAGTGAAGGGAGCGGGGCCCTCCACTTT. Translation: CASSEGSGALHF.

The rearrangement links TRBV15 to TRBJ1-6; 9 bases line up with TRBD1. This CDR3 is built from 14 residues. V dropped 5 bases and J dropped 10; count of bases not matched to a gene: 6. Germline V lookup: CDR1 LNHNV, CDR2 YYDKDF (reference sequence). CDR3 in amino acids: CATSADRGRSPLHF. The DNA for the CDR3 is TGTGCCACCAGCGCGGACAGGGGCAGGTCACCCCTCCACTTT. Together with reference TRBV15 and TRBJ1-6, the CDR3 gives the full variable domain: DAMVIQNPRYQVTQFGKPVTLSCSQTLNHNVMYWYQQKSSQAPKLLFHYYDKDFNNEADTPDNFQSRRPNTSFCFLDIRSPGLGDTAMYLCATSADRGRSPLHFGNGTRLTVT.

This clonotype was picked up a small number of times. This sequence joins TRBV20-1 and TRBJ2-1, with TRBD1 identical over 8 bases. Losses at the gene ends were 5 bases for V and 4 bases for J; bases not matched to a gene: 7. The CDR3 loop spans 14 amino acids. The germline gives CDR1 DFQATT, CDR2 SNEGSKA (reference sequence). The CDR3 nucleotides read TGCAGTGCTCCCAAGGGACAGGTATACAATGAGCAGTTCTTC. This translates into CSAPKGQVYNEQFF.

This clonotype showed up just a few times. The chain couples TRBV28 to TRBJ1-1, with TRBD1 matching 9 bases. J was trimmed by 6 bases and V by 4 bases; bases with no gene match: 9. The CDR3 has 15 amino acids. Germline lookup yields CDR1 MDHEN and CDR2 SYDVKM. The CDR3 nucleotides read TGTGCCAGCAGTTCGCCCGGGACAGGGCCGCCTGAAGCTTTCTTT. Protein sequence: CASSSPGTGPPEAFF.

Regarding this clonotype: The junction shows a germline mismatch at one end, possibly a read error. The V and J genes are TRBV20-1 and TRBJ2-2; no clear D gene. Per the germline V gene, CDR1 is DFQATT and CDR2 is SNEGSKA (reference sequence). CDR3 length: 15 amino acids. The DNA of the CDR3 is TGCAGTGCTCGAGAGGTGGGCTGGGGTCGCGGGGAGCTGTTTTTT. Protein sequence: CSAREVGWGRGELFF.

With respect to this clonotype: An end of the junction differs from the germline gene, which may be a read error. The V and J genes are TRBV27 and TRBJ2-1, with 9 nucleotides matching TRBD1. The CDR3 length is 14 residues. CDR1 and CDR2 (germline): MNHEY, SMNVEV (reference sequence). CDR3 loop: CVSSGRTGADEQFF. The CDR3 DNA is TGTGTCAGCAGTGGCCGGACAGGGGCGGATGAGCAGTTCTTC.

V and J are TRBV12-3 or TRBV12-4 and TRBJ2-5, with 11 nucleotides matching TRBD2. The CDR3 runs 16 residues. With V trimmed by 5 bases and J by 4 bases, 9 bases remained unmatched. The CDR3 region has the DNA TGTGCCAGCAGTAAGATTACTAGCGGGAGACGAGAGACCCAGTACTTC. Translating it yields CASSKITSGRRETQYF.

This clonotype was recorded at least ten times. The chain carries TRBV6-5 and TRBJ2-3, with no clear D. The germline V and J ends were trimmed by 2 bases and 0 bases, with 9 bases remaining between them. CDR3 size: 15 residues. Germline V gives CDR1 MNHEY, CDR2 SVGAGI. The CDR3 loop reads CASSYDRPSTDTQYF. The CDR3 DNA sequence: TGTGCCAGCAGTTACGATAGGCCTAGCACAGATACGCAGTATTTT.

The J gene is TRBJ2-7, the V gene TRBV11-1; tentative D call: TRBD1 (6 bases). Germline V gene lookup returns CDR1 SGHAT and CDR2 FQDESV (reference sequence). The CDR3 is 18 amino acids. Trimming pared 4 bases from V and 1 base from J, leaving 23 bases between. CDR3: CASSSPPDRSRLSYEQYF. As DNA, the CDR3 is TGTGCCAGCAGCTCCCCCCCCGACAGGTCTCGGTTGTCCTACGAGCAGTACTTC.

The CDR3 loop is CASRRLAGEAYEQYF. The CDR3 DNA reads TGTGCCAGCAGAAGACTAGCGGGGGAAGCCTACGAGCAGTACTTC. The chain uses TRBV28 and TRBJ2-7, with 12 bases aligning to TRBD2. The junction had 5 bases not matched to a gene; V was cut back by 6 bases and J by 2 bases. Germline V gives CDR1 MDHEN, CDR2 SYDVKM. The CDR3 covers 15 residues.

CDR3 sequence: CSARGAATYNEQFF. CDR3 coding DNA: TGCAGTGCTAGAGGAGCGGCTACCTACAATGAGCAGTTCTTC. The chain carries TRBV20-1 and TRBJ2-1, with D tentatively TRBD2 (5 bases). The germline CDR1 and CDR2 sequences are DFQATT and SNEGSKA (reference sequence). V gave up 1 base and J gave up 2 bases, with 9 bases separating them. This CDR3 contains 14 residues.

This clonotype was recorded many times. The gene calls are TRBV5-1 and TRBJ2-1; 10 bases are a match to TRBD1. CDR3 length: 15 amino acids. From germline, CDR1 is SGHRS and CDR2 YFSETQ. Unmatched junction bases numbered 6, after V lost 1 base and J lost 8 bases. The DNA of the CDR3 is TGCGCCAGCAGCTTGACGACAGGGGGCGGTTATGAGCAGTTCTTC. Translated, it gives CASSLTTGGGYEQFF.

The chain employs TRBV12-3 or TRBV12-4 and TRBJ2-1; no firm D call. This CDR3 spans 11 amino acids. The V end lost 6 bases, the J end lost 10 bases, and 10 bases lay between the germline ends. The CDR3, as DNA: TGTGCCAGCAGCCTGGCGTGGGAGCAGTTCTTC. Translating gives CASSLAWEQFF.

Ten or more counts support this clonotype. The chain recombines TRBV10-3 with TRBJ2-3; tentative D call: TRBD2 (5 bases). Deletions cut 0 bases from V and 0 bases from J, with 7 bases between. Germline V CDR1 and CDR2: ENHRY, SYGVKD. This CDR3 has 15 amino acids. As DNA, the CDR3 is TGTGCCATCAGTGAGTCTAGCGCCAGCACAGATACGCAGTATTTT. It codes for CAISESSASTDTQYF.

This clonotype was detected a few times. The rearrangement uses TRBV3-1 and TRBJ1-1; maybe TRBD1 (5 bases). The germline V and J ends were trimmed by 4 bases and 0 bases, with 9 bases remaining between them. The CDR3 is 14 residues long. The germline CDR1 and CDR2 sequences are LGHDT and YNNKEL (reference sequence). The CDR3 is CASSPLRVNTEAFF. The CDR3 nucleotides read TGTGCCAGCAGCCCCCTCAGGGTGAACACTGAAGCTTTCTTT.

The genes are TRBV12-3 or TRBV12-4 and TRBJ2-1; 8 nucleotides match TRBD2. V dropped 7 bases and J dropped 2; count of bases not matched to a gene: 7. The CDR3 runs to 15 residues. The CDR3, as DNA: TGTGCCAGCACCCCCTATAGCGGGACCTACAATGAGCAGTTCTTC. Amino acid sequence: CASTPYSGTYNEQFF.

The chain recombines TRBV7-8 with TRBJ1-5; D unresolved. The CDR3 has 15 amino acids. Germline assignment: CDR1 SGHVS and CDR2 FQNEAQ. The V end was cut by 2 bases, the J end by 5 bases, with 13 bases between. The CDR3 DNA is TGTGCCAGCAGCTTACGGTCGAAGAATTATCAGCCCCAGCATTTT. Its translation is CASSLRSKNYQPQHF.

This clonotype showed up many times. The rearrangement joins TRBV9 to TRBJ2-1; 7 bases agree with TRBD2. CDR3 length: 15 residues. CDR1 is SGDLS and CDR2 is YYNGEE in the germline V gene. Trimming at V came to 0 bases and at J to 4 bases, leaving 4 bases not matched to a gene. CDR3 region: CASSVGLAAYNEQFF. CDR3 coding DNA: TGTGCCAGCAGCGTAGGTCTAGCGGCTTACAATGAGCAGTTCTTC.

V and J are TRBV20-1 and TRBJ2-2; TRBD1 matches 7 bases. The CDR3 runs to 15 residues. With 1 base clipped from V and 4 bases from J, the junction kept 6 bases outside the gene matches. The germline CDR1 and CDR2 sequences are DFQATT and SNEGSKA (reference sequence). The CDR3 nucleotides read TGCAGTGCTAGAGTAGGGGGCTCGGGCACCGGGGAGCTGTTTTTT. This sequence encodes CSARVGGSGTGELFF.

As concerns this clonotype: This may come from a read error, since a much larger clone is one base off. V gene TRBV3-1 combines with J gene TRBJ1-1, with D unresolved. The ends were cut back, 5 bases at V and 4 bases at J, with 14 bases in the middle. This CDR3 has 14 residues. CDR1 is LGHDT and CDR2 is YNNKEL in the germline V gene (reference sequence). CDR3 nucleotide sequence: TGTGCCAGCAGCGCCGCGGGTATCGTCACTGAAGCTTTCTTT. It encodes CASSAAGIVTEAFF.

This rearrangement joins TRBV4-3 to TRBJ2-1, with a possible D match to TRBD1 (6 bases). Trimming cost V 4 bases and J 0 bases, with 13 bases left between them. From germline, CDR1 is LGHNA and CDR2 YSLEER. The CDR3 covers 16 residues. In DNA form, the CDR3 reads TGCGCCAGCAGCCCCCCGGGACACAGCTCCTACAATGAGCAGTTCTTC. It yields the protein CASSPPGHSSYNEQFF.